The 20 T cell receptor beta chains below all came from one sample that was sequenced in a study of technical replicates of blood from a handful of donors. The repertoire was sequenced with immunoSEQ multiplex PCR; TCRdb's copy has only in-frame clones and lacks some. The sample records more than 75,000 clones, about 86% being singletons. The sequenced sample consisted of PBMCs. The source of these receptors is a human donor in good health. Some clones in this sample may be carry-over from other donors' samples.

This chain uses TRBV6-5 with TRBJ2-3, with D possibly being TRBD2 (6 bases). CDR1 is MNHEY and CDR2 is SVGAGI in the germline V gene. V lost 0 bases to trimming and J lost 3 bases, with 10 bases between them. There are 15 residues in the CDR3. CDR3 bases: TGTGCCAGCAGTTACTCGGGGACTCGAACAGATACGCAGTATTTT. Amino acid sequence: CASSYSGTRTDTQYF.

This clone was recorded once. The chain is built from TRBV6-5 and TRBJ1-2; D unresolved. This CDR3 spans 13 amino acids. Germline values: CDR1 MNHEY, CDR2 SVGAGI. Trimming removed 11 bases from V and 1 base from J, with 14 bases in between. CDR3 nucleotide sequence: TGTGCCGCGGCACGGCAAAATAACTATGGCTACACCTTC. It is translated as CAAARQNNYGYTF.

The chain couples TRBV6-1 to TRBJ2-3; 11 nucleotides agree with TRBD1. The ends lost 3 bases at V and 6 bases at J; junction bases unmatched: 5. The CDR3 consists of 15 residues. Germline CDR1 reads MNHNS; CDR2 reads SASEGT. The CDR3: CASSEGGQGADTQYF. CDR3 DNA: TGTGCCAGCAGTGAGGGAGGACAGGGGGCCGATACGCAGTATTTT.

The chain employs TRBV10-3 and TRBJ1-2; D not resolved. This CDR3 spans 12 amino acids. V lost 6 bases and J lost 3, with 8 bases in between. Germline V gene data show CDR1 as ENHRY and CDR2 as SYGVKD. The CDR3 region has the DNA TGTGCCATCAGCACTTCGGACTATGGCTACACCTTC. Amino acid sequence: CAISTSDYGYTF.

The rearrangement joins TRBV7-9 to TRBJ1-4; D gene uncertain. V lost 5 bases, J lost 0 bases, and 13 bases lay in between. From germline, CDR1 is SEHNR and CDR2 FQNEAQ (reference sequence). This CDR3 is 16 amino acids long. CDR3 sequence (DNA): TGTGCCAGCAGCCAAGGACGGACTGCAACTAATGAAAAACTGTTTTTT. Encoded protein: CASSQGRTATNEKLFF.

The J gene is TRBJ2-2, the V gene TRBV29-1, with D maybe TRBD1 (6 bases). CDR3 length equals 15 residues. CDR1 is SQVTM and CDR2 is ANQGSEA in the germline V gene. Trimming took off 4 bases at V and 4 bases at J, with 16 bases between the two ends. Written as DNA, the CDR3 is TGCAGCGTTGGGCTACAGGGTTACCTCACCGGGGAGCTGTTTTTT. As protein: CSVGLQGYLTGELFF.

This chain joins TRBV6-5 and TRBJ1-5, with a tentative D call TRBD1 (5 bases). Trimming pared 2 bases from V and 7 bases from J, leaving 12 bases between. The CDR3 extends over 14 amino acids. Germline V lookup: CDR1 MNHEY, CDR2 SVGAGI. The CDR3 coding sequence is TGTGCCAGCAGTTACGTTGGGGCGCACCAGCCCCAGCATTTT. It encodes CASSYVGAHQPQHF.

The chain is built from TRBV5-1 and TRBJ2-2, with TRBD2 matching 12 bases. This CDR3 is 17 amino acids long. Germline trimming cut 0 bases from V and 2 bases from J; bases unmatched to any gene: 2. Germline assignment: CDR1 SGHRS and CDR2 YFSETQ. The CDR3 DNA is TGCGCCAGCAGCTTGGCTAGCGGGAGGGCTAACACCGGGGAGCTGTTTTTT. Translation gives CASSLASGRANTGELFF.

The chain carries TRBV7-3 and TRBJ1-4, with D unclear. The V gene lost 5 bases and the J gene lost 7 bases, with 17 bases spanning the gap. Germline V gene lookup returns CDR1 SGHTA and CDR2 FQGTGA. The CDR3 consists of 15 residues. The CDR3 DNA reads TGTGCCAGCAGCATTACGGGGAGGAGAGGTGAAAAACTGTTTTTT. Its translation: CASSITGRRGEKLFF.

V gene TRBV4-1 combines with J gene TRBJ1-5; tentative D call: TRBD1 (6 bases). Deletions cut 3 bases from V and 5 bases from J, with 17 bases between. This CDR3 comprises 16 residues. The V gene's germline CDR1 is MGHRA and CDR2 YSYEKL. DNA for the CDR3: TGCGCCAGCAGCCATACAGGGCGCGGTGTTGATCAGCCCCAGCATTTT. Translation gives CASSHTGRGVDQPQHF.

The chain carries TRBV18 and TRBJ2-1; 9 positions match TRBD1. The CDR3 is 20 residues long. With V trimmed by 4 bases and J by 0 bases, 16 bases remained unmatched. Germline CDR1 and CDR2: KGHSH and LQKENI. DNA of the CDR3: TGTGCCAGCTCACGGGGACAGGGCATTCATCCAGCAACCTCCTACAATGAGCAGTTCTTC. Translating gives CASSRGQGIHPATSYNEQFF.

Details on this clone: Its ends do not fully match the called genes, so a read error is possible. This chain links TRBV7-8 with TRBJ2-7; 9 bases map to TRBD2. Germline CDR1 SGHVS, CDR2 FQNEAQ. The CDR3 runs to 15 residues. As DNA, the CDR3 is TGTGCCAGCAGCCCTAGTAGCGGGAGTGCCTACGAGCAGTACTTT. This gives the protein CASSPSSGSAYEQYF. Drawing the rest from reference TRBV7-8 and TRBJ2-7, the complete variable domain is GAGVSQSPRYKVAKRGQDVALRCDPISGHVSLFWYQQALGQGPEFLTYFQNEAQLDKSGLPSDRFFAERPEGSVSTLKIQRTQQEDSAVYLCASSPSSGSAYEQYFGPGTRLTVT.

The count of this clone is one. As DNA, the CDR3 is TGCGCCAGCAGCCAAGATGCGAGCTCGTGGGAGACCCAGTACTTC. It encodes CASSQDASSWETQYF. This chain joins TRBV4-3 and TRBJ2-5; D not certain. Germline V gene sequence: CDR1 LGHNA, CDR2 YSLEER. The CDR3 consists of 15 residues. The V and J ends lost 0 bases and 5 bases respectively, with 13 bases between them.

The rearrangement uses TRBV15 and TRBJ2-7; maybe TRBD1 (6 bases). The length of the CDR3 is 14 residues. Germline loops: CDR1 LNHNV, CDR2 YYDKDF (reference sequence). Trimming pared 3 bases from V and 3 bases from J, leaving 12 bases between. The CDR3 here is CATSSRGDGYEQYF. The CDR3 DNA is TGTGCCACCAGCAGCAGGGGAGATGGCTACGAGCAGTACTTC.

This clone was seen at least ten times. This sequence joins TRBV27 and TRBJ2-3; 10 nucleotides match TRBD2. The CDR3 has 18 amino acids. Germline loops: CDR1 MNHEY, CDR2 SMNVEV (reference sequence). V lost 6 bases and J lost 2; bases outside the gene matches: 14. CDR3 DNA sequence: TGTGCCAGCAGCCCTTGGAGTCTAGCGGGAGATCTCACAGATACGCAGTATTTT. It encodes CASSPWSLAGDLTDTQYF.

This clone was observed once. The chain couples TRBV5-1 to TRBJ1-2, with a weak D call TRBD1 (6 bases). The V end lost 3 bases, the J end lost 6 bases, and 12 bases lay between the germline ends. The CDR3 has 13 amino acids. In germline, CDR1 is SGHRS, CDR2 YFSETQ. This chain's CDR3 is CASSSQGVDGYTF. The CDR3 DNA follows: TGCGCCAGCAGCTCACAGGGAGTCGATGGCTACACCTTC.

The V call is TRBV29-1, the J call TRBJ2-2; 11 positions match TRBD1. Per the germline V gene, CDR1 is SQVTM and CDR2 is ANQGSEA. The CDR3 contains 12 residues. The J segment lost 10 bases and the V segment lost 7 bases, leaving 5 bases of the junction unmatched. CDR3 sequence: CSAGTGGLELFF. The DNA of the CDR3 is TGCAGCGCTGGGACAGGGGGTTTGGAGCTGTTTTTT.

The DNA of the CDR3 is TGTGCCAGCAGCCCGGGGGACAGGGGGAACACTGAAGCTTTCTTT. Protein sequence: CASSPGDRGNTEAFF. The chain links TRBV4-2 to TRBJ1-1, with 10 nucleotides matching TRBD1. The CDR3 spans 15 residues. The V gene's germline CDR1 is LGHNA and CDR2 YNFKEQ. V dropped 4 bases and J dropped 1; count of bases not matched to a gene: 3.

The CDR3 region is CASSLESMAGASGNTIYF. DNA for the CDR3: TGTGCCAGCAGCTTAGAAAGCATGGCAGGGGCTTCTGGAAACACCATATATTTT. The chain is built from TRBV7-2 and TRBJ1-3, with D possibly being TRBD1 (6 bases). Trimming removed 1 base from V and 1 base from J, with 17 bases in between. The CDR3 is 18 residues long. Per germline, CDR1 SGHTA and CDR2 FQGNSA.

The chain joins TRBV14 to TRBJ2-1, with unresolved D. The CDR3 totals 11 residues. V shed 1 base and J shed 9 bases, with 4 bases lying between them. Germline V gene sequence: CDR1 SGHDN, CDR2 FVKESK. The CDR3 reads CASSQGAEQFF. The CDR3 region has the DNA TGTGCCAGCAGCCAAGGGGCTGAGCAGTTCTTC.